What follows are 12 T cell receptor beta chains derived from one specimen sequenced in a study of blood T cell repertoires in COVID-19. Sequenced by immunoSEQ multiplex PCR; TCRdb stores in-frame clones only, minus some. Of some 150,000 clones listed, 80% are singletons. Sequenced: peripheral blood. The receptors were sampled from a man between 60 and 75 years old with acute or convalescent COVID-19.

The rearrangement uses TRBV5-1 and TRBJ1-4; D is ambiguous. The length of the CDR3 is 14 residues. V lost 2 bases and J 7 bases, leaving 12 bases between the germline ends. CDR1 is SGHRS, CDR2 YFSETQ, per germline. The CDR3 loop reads CASSFRPGSEKLFF. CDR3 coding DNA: TGCGCCAGCAGCTTCCGTCCGGGAAGTGAAAAACTGTTTTTT.

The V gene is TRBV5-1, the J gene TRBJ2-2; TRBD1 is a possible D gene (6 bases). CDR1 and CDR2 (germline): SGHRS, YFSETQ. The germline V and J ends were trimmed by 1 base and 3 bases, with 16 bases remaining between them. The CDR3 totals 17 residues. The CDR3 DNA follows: TGCGCCAGCAGCTTGATGACCGGCCAGGGGTACACCGGGGAGCTGTTTTTT. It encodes CASSLMTGQGYTGELFF.

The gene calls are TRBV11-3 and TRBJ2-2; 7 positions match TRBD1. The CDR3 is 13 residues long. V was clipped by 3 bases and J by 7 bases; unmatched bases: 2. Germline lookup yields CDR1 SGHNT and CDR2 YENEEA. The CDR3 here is CASSFQGVGELFF. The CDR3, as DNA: TGTGCCAGCAGCTTTCAGGGGGTCGGGGAGCTGTTTTTT.

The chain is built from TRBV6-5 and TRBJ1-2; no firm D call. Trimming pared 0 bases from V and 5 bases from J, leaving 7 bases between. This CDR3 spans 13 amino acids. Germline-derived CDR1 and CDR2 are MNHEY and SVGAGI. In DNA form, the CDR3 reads TGTGCCAGCAGTTACTCTATCGGGTATGGCTACACCTTC. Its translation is CASSYSIGYGYTF.

CDR3 region: CASSKPGQGMGGYTF. The CDR3 bases are TGTGCCAGCAGTAAACCGGGACAAGGGATGGGGGGCTACACCTTC. This sequence joins TRBV6-2 or TRBV6-3 and TRBJ1-2; D is perhaps TRBD1 (6 bases). Trimming removed 5 bases from V and 8 bases from J, with 21 bases in between. CDR3 size: 15 residues. Germline V CDR1 and CDR2: MNHEY, SVGEGT.

The chain's CDR3 is CASSLIQGGQPQHF. The DNA of the CDR3 is TGTGCCAGCAGCTTAATACAGGGGGGTCAGCCCCAGCATTTT. The V and J genes are TRBV7-2 and TRBJ1-5; 8 bases are shared with TRBD1. V gave up 2 bases and J gave up 6 bases; unmatched junction bases: 3. The CDR3 loop spans 14 amino acids. CDR1 and CDR2 from the germline V gene are SGHTA and FQGNSA.

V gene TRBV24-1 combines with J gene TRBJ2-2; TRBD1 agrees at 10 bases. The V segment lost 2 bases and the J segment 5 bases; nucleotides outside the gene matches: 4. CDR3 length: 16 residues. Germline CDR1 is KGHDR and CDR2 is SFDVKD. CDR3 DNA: TGTGCCACCAGTGATTGGCCGGGACAGGGGACCGGGGAGCTGTTTTTT. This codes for CATSDWPGQGTGELFF.

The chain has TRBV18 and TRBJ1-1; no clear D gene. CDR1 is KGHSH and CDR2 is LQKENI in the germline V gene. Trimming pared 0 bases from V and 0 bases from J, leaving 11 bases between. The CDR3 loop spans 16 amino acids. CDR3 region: CASSPPVTVMNTEAFF. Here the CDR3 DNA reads TGTGCCAGCTCACCACCGGTTACAGTAATGAACACTGAAGCTTTCTTT.

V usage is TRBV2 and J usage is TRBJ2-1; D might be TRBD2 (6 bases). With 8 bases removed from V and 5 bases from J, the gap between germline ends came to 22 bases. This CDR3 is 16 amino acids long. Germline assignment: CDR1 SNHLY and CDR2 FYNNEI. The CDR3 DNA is TGTGCCAGCGGTGGGACTGGCGGTCTAACGGACAATGAGCAGTTCTTC. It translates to CASGGTGGLTDNEQFF.

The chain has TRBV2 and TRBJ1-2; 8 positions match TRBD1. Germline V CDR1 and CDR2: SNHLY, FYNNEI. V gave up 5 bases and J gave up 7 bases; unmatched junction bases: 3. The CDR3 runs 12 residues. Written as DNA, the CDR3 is TGTGCCAGCAGTCGAGACAGGGGTGGCTACACCTTC. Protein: CASSRDRGGYTF.

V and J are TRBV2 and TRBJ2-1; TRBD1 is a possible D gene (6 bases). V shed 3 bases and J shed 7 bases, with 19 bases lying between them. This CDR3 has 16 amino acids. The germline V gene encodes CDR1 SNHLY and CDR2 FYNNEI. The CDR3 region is CASSEVQLTGGNEQFF. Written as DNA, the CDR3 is TGTGCCAGCAGTGAGGTGCAATTGACAGGTGGGAATGAGCAGTTCTTC.

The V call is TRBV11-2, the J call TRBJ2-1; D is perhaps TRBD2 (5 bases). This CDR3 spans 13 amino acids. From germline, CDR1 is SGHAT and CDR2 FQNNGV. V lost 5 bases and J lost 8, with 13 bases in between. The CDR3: CASSVLGVDEQFF. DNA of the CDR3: TGTGCCAGCAGCGTCCTCGGGGTGGATGAGCAGTTCTTC.